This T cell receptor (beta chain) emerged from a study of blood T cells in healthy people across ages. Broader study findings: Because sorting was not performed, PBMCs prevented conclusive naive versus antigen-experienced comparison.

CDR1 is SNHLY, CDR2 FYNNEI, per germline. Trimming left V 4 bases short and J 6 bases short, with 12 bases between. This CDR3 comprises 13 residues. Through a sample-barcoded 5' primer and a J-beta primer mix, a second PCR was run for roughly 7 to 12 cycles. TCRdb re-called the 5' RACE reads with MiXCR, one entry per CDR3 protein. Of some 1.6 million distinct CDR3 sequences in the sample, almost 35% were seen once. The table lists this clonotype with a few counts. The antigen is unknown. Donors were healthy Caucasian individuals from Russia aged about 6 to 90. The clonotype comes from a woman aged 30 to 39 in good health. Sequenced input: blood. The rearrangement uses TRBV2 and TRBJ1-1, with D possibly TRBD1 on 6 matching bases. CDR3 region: CASSGEGVPEAFF. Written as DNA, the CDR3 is TGTGCCAGCAGTGGGGAGGGGGTCCCTGAAGCTTTCTTT.